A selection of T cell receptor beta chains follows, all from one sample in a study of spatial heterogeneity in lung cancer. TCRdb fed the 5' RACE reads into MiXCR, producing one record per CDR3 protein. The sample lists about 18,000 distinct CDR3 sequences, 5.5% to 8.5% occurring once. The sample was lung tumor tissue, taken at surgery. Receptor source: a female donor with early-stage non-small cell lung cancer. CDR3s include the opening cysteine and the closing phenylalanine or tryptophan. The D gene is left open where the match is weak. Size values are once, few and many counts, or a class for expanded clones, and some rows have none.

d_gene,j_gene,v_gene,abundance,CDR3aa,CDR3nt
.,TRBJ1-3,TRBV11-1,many,CASSPDTGFSGNTIYF,TGTGCCAGCAGCCCAGACACTGGATTCTCTGGAAACACCATATATTTT
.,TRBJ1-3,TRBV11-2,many,CASSLRGARSGNTIYF,TGTGCCAGCAGCTTAAGGGGCGCGAGGTCCGGAAACACCATATATTTT
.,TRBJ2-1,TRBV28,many,CASSLFTGNEQFF,TGTGCCAGCAGTCTATTCACAGGCAATGAGCAGTTCTTC
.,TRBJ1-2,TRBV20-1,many,CNPGGARDYGYTF,TGCAACCCCGGGGGGGCGAGGGACTATGGCTACACCTTC
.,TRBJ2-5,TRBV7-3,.,CASSRDFQETQHF,TGTGCCAGCAGCCGGGACTTTCAAGAGACCCAGCACTTC
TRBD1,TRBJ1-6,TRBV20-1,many,CSARTTLDRVSPLHF,TGCAGTGCTAGAACCACTCTTGACAGGGTTTCACCCCTCCACTTT
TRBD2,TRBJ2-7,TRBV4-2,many,CASSQEGGGAPYEQYF,TGTGCCAGCAGCCAAGAAGGCGGGGGGGCTCCCTACGAGCAGTACTTC
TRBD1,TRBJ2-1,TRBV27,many,CASSLGFWDRGSECEQFF,TGTGCCAGCAGTTTGGGGTTCTGGGACAGGGGGAGTGAGTGTGAGCAGTTCTTC
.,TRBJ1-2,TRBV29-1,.,CSVEGVTGYTF,TGCAGCGTAGAAGGGGTAACTGGCTACACCTTC
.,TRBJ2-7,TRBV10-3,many,CAITGRGLRNEQYF,TGTGCCATCACTGGGAGGGGGCTAAGGAACGAGCAGTACTTC
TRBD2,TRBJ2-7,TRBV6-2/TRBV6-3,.,CASRRLAGVYEQYF,TGTGCCAGCAGAAGACTAGCGGGGGTCTACGAGCAGTACTTC
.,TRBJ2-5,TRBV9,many,CASSLPRTQETQYF,TGTGCCAGCAGCCTCCCCCGGACCCAAGAGACCCAGTACTTC
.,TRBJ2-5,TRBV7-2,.,CASSPPARGGTQYF,TGTGCCAGCAGCCCCCCGGCCCGAGGAGGGACCCAGTACTTC
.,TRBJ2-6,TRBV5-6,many,CASSSPGSGANVLTF,TGTGCCAGCAGCTCGCCCGGCTCTGGGGCCAACGTCCTGACTTTC
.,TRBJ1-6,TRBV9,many,CASSVTGTYLHF,TGTGCCAGCAGCGTCACAGGGACCTACCTCCACTTT
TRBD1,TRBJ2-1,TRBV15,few,CATSREGTGEQFF,TGTGCCACCAGCAGAGAAGGGACAGGGGAGCAGTTCTTC
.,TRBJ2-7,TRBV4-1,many,CASSLHLGDLSYEQYF,TGCGCCAGCAGCCTCCATCTGGGGGACCTATCCTACGAGCAGTACTTC
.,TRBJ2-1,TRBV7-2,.,CASSLVKGSYNEQFF,TGTGCCAGCAGCTTAGTTAAGGGTTCCTACAATGAGCAGTTCTTC
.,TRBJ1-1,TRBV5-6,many,CASTQLARARAFF,TGTGCCAGCACCCAACTCGCCAGGGCTCGAGCTTTCTTT
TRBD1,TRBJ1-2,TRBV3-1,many,CASSLGTGEEGYTF,TGTGCCAGCAGCCTCGGGACAGGGGAGGAGGGCTACACCTTC
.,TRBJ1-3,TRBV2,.,CASSWMGLGNTIYF,TGTGCCAGCAGCTGGATGGGGTTGGGAAACACCATATATTTT
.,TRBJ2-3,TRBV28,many,CASREGGAGGDTQYF,TGTGCCAGCAGGGAAGGGGGGGCCGGCGGAGATACGCAGTATTTT
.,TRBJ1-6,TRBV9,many,CASSVGRGGPPLHF,TGTGCCAGCAGCGTAGGGAGGGGCGGGCCACCCCTCCACTTT
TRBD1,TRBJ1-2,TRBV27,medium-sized,CASSLQGANYGYTF,TGTGCCAGCAGCCTACAGGGGGCTAACTATGGCTACACCTTC
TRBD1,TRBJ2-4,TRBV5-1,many,CASSRATGENIQYF,TGCGCCAGCAGCCGAGCGACAGGGGAAAACATTCAGTACTTC
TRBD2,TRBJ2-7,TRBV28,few,CATSSGLAGLGEQYF,TGTGCCACCAGTTCCGGACTAGCGGGTTTGGGCGAGCAGTACTTC
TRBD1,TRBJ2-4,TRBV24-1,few,CATGPGQDLPNIQYF,TGTGCCACCGGACCGGGACAGGACCTCCCCAACATTCAGTACTTC
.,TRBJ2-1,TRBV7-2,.,CASSLVGPTGQFF,TGTGCCAGCAGCTTAGTCGGTCCCACGGGTCAGTTCTTC
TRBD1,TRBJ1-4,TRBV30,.,CAWSPTGTGATNEKLFF,TGTGCCTGGAGTCCCACCGGGACAGGAGCAACTAATGAAAAACTGTTTTTT
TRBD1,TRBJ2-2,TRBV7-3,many,CASSPRRQGNTGELFF,TGTGCCAGCAGCCCCCGAAGACAGGGGAACACCGGGGAGCTGTTTTTT
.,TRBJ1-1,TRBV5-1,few,CASSSLLSIEAFF,TGCGCCAGCAGCTCCCTTCTTAGTATTGAAGCTTTCTTT
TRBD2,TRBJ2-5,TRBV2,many,CASSPLAPETQYF,TGTGCCAGCAGTCCACTAGCGCCAGAGACCCAGTACTTC